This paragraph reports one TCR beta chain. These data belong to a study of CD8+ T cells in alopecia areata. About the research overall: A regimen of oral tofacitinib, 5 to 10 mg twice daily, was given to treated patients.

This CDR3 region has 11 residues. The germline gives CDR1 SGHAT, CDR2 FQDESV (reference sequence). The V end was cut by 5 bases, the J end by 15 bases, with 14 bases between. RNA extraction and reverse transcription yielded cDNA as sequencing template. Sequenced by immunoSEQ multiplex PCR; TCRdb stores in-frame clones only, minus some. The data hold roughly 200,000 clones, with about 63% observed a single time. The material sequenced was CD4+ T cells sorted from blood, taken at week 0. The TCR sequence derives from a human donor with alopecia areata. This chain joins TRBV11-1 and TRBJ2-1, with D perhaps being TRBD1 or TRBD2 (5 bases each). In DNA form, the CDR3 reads TGTGCCAGCAGCCGGGACCTCGATCTGTTCTTC. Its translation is CASSRDLDLFF.